The 23 T cell receptor beta chains presented below share a single source sample, sequenced in a study of early T cells in non-severe SARS-CoV-2 infection. TCRdb analysed the 5' RACE reads with MiXCR anew, one entry per CDR3 protein. The sample lists roughly 93,000 distinct CDR3 sequences, roughly 15% occurring once. The specimen sequenced was whole blood. Receptor source: an adult who was a healthcare worker with PCR-confirmed SARS-CoV-2 infection or an uninfected control (not recorded which).

DNA of the CDR3: TGTGCCAGCAGCACCCGGGTTACAAGTAATTCACCCCTCCACTTT. Residues: CASSTRVTSNSPLHF. The chain couples TRBV9 to TRBJ1-6; D uncertain. V lost 4 bases to trimming and J lost 6 bases, with 14 bases between them. From germline, CDR1 is SGDLS and CDR2 YYNGEE. CDR3 length: 15 residues.

The table lists this clonotype with a few counts. This chain connects TRBV15 to TRBJ2-7; the D is unclear. V gave up 0 bases and J gave up 1 base, with 4 bases separating them. Germline V lookup: CDR1 LNHNV, CDR2 YYDKDF (reference sequence). The CDR3 covers 13 residues. This CDR3 is CATSRDLSYEQYV. The DNA for the CDR3 is TGTGCCACCAGCAGAGATTTGTCCTACGAGCAGTACGTC.

The CDR3 is CASSEPSGGANTGELFF. CDR3 coding DNA: TGCGCCAGCAGTGAGCCTAGCGGGGGGGCAAACACCGGGGAGCTGTTTTTT. This chain connects TRBV10-2 to TRBJ2-2; 12 bases line up with TRBD2. Per germline, CDR1 WSHSY and CDR2 SAAADI. The junction had 3 bases not matched to a gene; V was cut back by 2 bases and J by 2 bases. The CDR3 loop spans 17 amino acids.

V is TRBV28 and J is TRBJ2-3; 8 positions match TRBD2. V gave up 6 bases and J gave up 1 base; unmatched junction bases: 6. The CDR3 has 15 residues. Germline CDR1 reads MDHEN; CDR2 reads SYDVKM. The CDR3 here is CASRVPGGRTDTQYF. The CDR3 region has the DNA TGTGCCAGCAGGGTCCCGGGGGGGCGCACAGATACGCAGTATTTT. Variable domain in full (rest from reference TRBV28 and TRBJ2-3): DVKVTQSSRYLVKRTGEKVFLECVQDMDHENMFWYRQDPGLGLRLIYFSYDVKMKEKGDIPEGYSVSREKKERFSLILESASTNQTSMYLCASRVPGGRTDTQYFGPGTRLTVL.

This clonotype showed up many times. V is TRBV10-1 and J is TRBJ2-3; weak D call: TRBD2 (5 bases). CDR1 and CDR2 from the germline V gene are WNHNN and SYGVQD (reference sequence). Trimming removed 6 bases at V and 2 bases at J, with 15 bases between. The CDR3 consists of 15 residues. The DNA for the CDR3 is TGCGCCAGCAGCACGGGGTCTAAAGCCACAGATACGCAGTATTTT. Translated: CASSTGSKATDTQYF.

The chain employs TRBV5-4 and TRBJ2-7, with 15 bases lining up with TRBD2. The CDR3 contains 17 residues. The germline V gene has CDR1 SGHNT and CDR2 YYREEE (reference sequence). V lost 1 base, J lost 3 bases, and 5 bases stayed unmatched. The CDR3 region has the DNA TGTGCCAGCAGCTTGTGGACTAGCGGGGGGGACTTCTACGAGCAGTACGTC. Amino acids: CASSLWTSGGDFYEQYV.

This chain joins TRBV3-1 and TRBJ1-5; tentative D call: TRBD1 (6 bases). V dropped 2 bases and J dropped 0 bases, with 8 bases sitting between them. Germline-derived CDR1 and CDR2 are LGHDT and YNNKEL (reference sequence). The CDR3 has 15 residues. Here the CDR3 DNA reads TGTGCCAGCAGCCAAAGACAGGATAGCAATCAGCCCCAGCATTTT. This translates into CASSQRQDSNQPQHF. The full variable domain, completed using reference TRBV3-1 and TRBJ1-5, is DTAVSQTPKYLVTQMGNDKSIKCEQNLGHDTMYWYKQDSKKFLKIMFSYNNKELIINETVPNRFSPKSPDKAHLNLHINSLELGDSAVYFCASSQRQDSNQPQHFGDGTRLSIL.

V is TRBV13 and J is TRBJ2-7, with a tentative D call TRBD1 (5 bases). CDR1 is PRHDT and CDR2 is FYEKMQ in the germline V gene (reference sequence). Trimming pared 2 bases from V and 0 bases from J, leaving 14 bases between. This CDR3 contains 16 residues. Here the CDR3 DNA reads TGTGCCAGCAGCTTATACCGACAGTCGAGCTCCTACGAGCAGTACGTC. This encodes CASSLYRQSSSYEQYV.

This clonotype was picked up a small number of times. This chain joins TRBV3-1 and TRBJ2-2; D might be TRBD2 (5 bases). The CDR3 has 14 residues. Trimming cost V 3 bases and J 5 bases, with 10 bases left between them. Germline V gives CDR1 LGHDT, CDR2 YNNKEL (reference sequence). The CDR3 DNA follows: TGTGCCAGCAGCCAGGGAGAAAGAACCGGGGAGCTGTTTTTT. Protein sequence: CASSQGERTGELFF.

J is TRBJ2-1 and V is TRBV21-1. TRBV21-1 has pseudogene status. The CDR3 has 15 amino acids. For the CDR3, the DNA is TGTGCCAGCAGCAAACTTGGCACTGTATACAATGAGCAGTTCTTC. Its translation is CASSKLGTVYNEQFF.

This rearrangement joins TRBV12-3 or TRBV12-4 to TRBJ2-3; 11 nucleotides line up with TRBD2. CDR3 length: 15 amino acids. V lost 6 bases, J lost 2 bases, and 4 bases stayed unmatched. In DNA form, the CDR3 reads TGTGCCAGCAGCCCGGGACTAGCGGTCACAGATACGCAGTATTTT. Translated: CASSPGLAVTDTQYF.

V gene TRBV12-5 combines with J gene TRBJ1-1; D is unresolved. The V gene lost 2 bases and the J gene lost 10 bases, with 11 bases spanning the gap. CDR1 is LGHNT and CDR2 is FRNRAP in the germline V gene. The CDR3 consists of 12 residues. CDR3 amino acids: CASGLSRRLAFF. The DNA for the CDR3 is TGTGCTAGTGGTTTGTCCCGTAGGTTAGCTTTCTTT.

This chain links TRBV6-2 or TRBV6-3 with TRBJ2-3; 9 bases map to TRBD1. The germline gives CDR1 MNHEY, CDR2 SVGEGT. This CDR3 is built from 16 residues. V shed 5 bases and J 3 bases; nucleotides not matched to a gene: 9. CDR3 sequence: CASSKKGQGLTDTQYF. CDR3 DNA: TGTGCCAGCAGTAAAAAAGGACAGGGGTTAACAGATACGCAGTATTTT.

V usage is TRBV7-2 and J usage is TRBJ2-1; TRBD2 matches 8 bases. CDR3 length equals 16 residues. The V gene end was trimmed by 1 base and the J gene end by 6 bases; junction bases not matched to a gene: 8. CDR1 and CDR2 (germline): SGHTA, FQGNSA. Here the CDR3 reads CASSLDFFGGANEQFF. DNA for the CDR3: TGTGCCAGCAGCTTAGATTTTTTCGGGGGGGCCAATGAGCAGTTCTTC.

This clonotype was detected a few times. The chain recombines TRBV7-3 with TRBJ1-2, with D uncertain. Per the germline V gene, CDR1 is SGHTA and CDR2 is FQGTGA. CDR3 size: 13 residues. Between the trimmed V and J ends, which lost 6 bases and 2 bases, there was a span of 10 bases. The CDR3 here is CASRTTLNYGYTF. CDR3 coding DNA: TGTGCCAGCAGGACTACCTTAAACTATGGCTACACCTTC.

The table lists this clonotype with many counts. This chain uses TRBV7-9 with TRBJ1-1; weak D call: TRBD1 (6 bases). The V end was cut by 6 bases, the J end by 6 bases, with 11 bases between. The CDR3 is 12 amino acids. Germline V gene sequence: CDR1 SEHNR, CDR2 FQNEAQ (reference sequence). The CDR3 DNA follows: TGTGCCAGCAGAATTAACAGGGCTGAAGCTTTCTTT. It translates to CASRINRAEAFF.

This clonotype was counted ten times or more. The gene calls are TRBV7-2 and TRBJ1-4; perhaps TRBD1 as D (5 bases). The germline V gene has CDR1 SGHTA and CDR2 FQGNSA. This CDR3 comprises 14 residues. V lost 2 bases, J lost 4 bases, and 8 bases lay in between. The CDR3 region is CASSLSGRNEKLFF. The CDR3 bases are TGTGCCAGCAGCTTATCAGGGCGTAATGAAAAACTGTTTTTT.

This clonotype occurred a few times. J is TRBJ2-1 and V is TRBV25-1; TRBD1 matches at 8 bases. CDR1 and CDR2 (germline): MGHDK, SYGVNS. The CDR3 extends over 15 amino acids. Trimming cost V 6 bases and J 1 base; bases outside gene matches: 5. The CDR3 sequence is CASRQTGGSYNEQFF. In DNA, the CDR3 is TGTGCCAGCAGACAAACAGGGGGTTCCTACAATGAGCAGTTCTTC.

V gene TRBV12-5 combines with J gene TRBJ1-4; D is ambiguous. Germline V gene data show CDR1 as LGHNT and CDR2 as FRNRAP. The CDR3 has 17 amino acids. Trimming took 6 bases from V and 7 from J, leaving 24 bases between them. This CDR3 is CASGQTTQHRPPEKLFF. The DNA of the CDR3 is TGTGCTAGTGGCCAAACCACTCAGCATCGGCCTCCTGAAAAACTGTTTTTT. Based on the CDR3 plus reference TRBV12-5 and TRBJ1-4, the full variable domain is DARVTQTPRHKVTEMGQEVTMRCQPILGHNTVFWYRQTMMQGLELLAYFRNRAPLDDSGMPKDRFSAEMPDATLATLKIQPSEPRDSAVYFCASGQTTQHRPPEKLFFGSGTQLSVL.

This clonotype was seen only a few times. V and J are TRBV9 and TRBJ2-1, with D perhaps matching TRBD1 (5 bases). The CDR3 is 15 residues long. V was pared by 1 base and J by 1 base, with 9 bases between. Germline loops: CDR1 SGDLS, CDR2 YYNGEE. CDR3: CASSVTSGSYNEQFF. CDR3 DNA sequence: TGTGCCAGCAGCGTAACGTCAGGGTCCTACAATGAGCAGTTCTTC.

Only a few counts were recorded for this clonotype. The gene calls are TRBV3-1 and TRBJ2-1; 7 nucleotides align to TRBD1. V dropped 4 bases and J dropped 7; count of bases not matched to a gene: 4. The CDR3 spans 13 residues. Germline CDR1 LGHDT, CDR2 YNNKEL (reference sequence). The CDR3 DNA follows: TGTGCCAGCAGCCGCGACAGGGTTAATGAGCAGTTCTTC. Translation gives CASSRDRVNEQFF.

Many counts were recorded for this clonotype. The V gene is TRBV19, the J gene TRBJ1-5; 7 positions match TRBD1. The germline CDR1 and CDR2 sequences are LNHDA and SQIVND (reference sequence). The CDR3 sequence is 13 residues long. The junction had 2 bases not matched to a gene; V was cut back by 5 bases and J by 4 bases. CDR3 sequence reads: CASSGTANQPQHF. CDR3 DNA: TGTGCCAGTAGTGGGACAGCTAATCAGCCCCAGCATTTT. The entire variable domain, with the rest obtained from reference TRBV19 and TRBJ1-5, is as follows: DGGITQSPKYLFRKEGQNVTLSCEQNLNHDAMYWYRQDPGQGLRLIYYSQIVNDFQKGDIAEGYSVSREKKESFPLTVTSAQKNPTAFYLCASSGTANQPQHFGDGTRLSIL.

The rearrangement uses TRBV2 and TRBJ2-5; 10 bases agree with TRBD2. With V trimmed by 3 bases and J by 4 bases, 8 bases remained unmatched. The germline V gene encodes CDR1 SNHLY and CDR2 FYNNEI. CDR3 length: 16 residues. The CDR3 nucleotides are TGTGCCAGCAGTGACGCAGGGACTAGCGCCCCAGAGACCCAGTACTTC. Translating gives CASSDAGTSAPETQYF.